A single sample gave rise to the 4 T cell receptor beta chains below, sequenced in a study of identical twins. Each CDR3 protein is one row after TCRdb ran MiXCR on the 5' RACE reads. The sample lists about 250,000 distinct CDR3 sequences; approximately 6.8% were seen once. These sequences were also reported in another study, on yellow fever vaccine responses in identical twins.

The sequencing sample was made of CD8+ T cells sorted from blood. The receptors stem from a woman aged 18 to 35 in good health.

The rearrangement joins TRBV15 to TRBJ2-3, with D perhaps TRBD2 (5 bases). CDR3 length equals 16 residues. CDR1 is LNHNV, CDR2 YYDKDF, per germline (reference sequence). Between the trimmed V and J ends, which lost 4 bases and 0 bases, there was a span of 14 bases. This CDR3 is CATSTYARGSTDTQYF. DNA of the CDR3: TGTGCCACCAGCACATATGCCAGAGGGAGCACAGATACGCAGTATTTT.

This clonotype was counted between two and nine times. The J gene is TRBJ2-3, the V gene TRBV7-9, with D tentatively TRBD1 (6 bases). Per the germline V gene, CDR1 is SEHNR and CDR2 is FQNEAQ (reference sequence). The ends were cut back, 1 base at V and 6 bases at J, with 14 bases in the middle. The CDR3 totals 15 residues. CDR3 protein: CASSLELTQGDTQYF. CDR3 in DNA: TGTGCCAGCAGCTTAGAATTGACGCAGGGGGATACGCAGTATTTT.

This clonotype was observed a few times. The chain carries TRBV6-1 and TRBJ2-2, with 7 bases identical to TRBD2. The CDR3 length is 17 residues. V lost 2 bases to trimming and J lost 4 bases; unmatched junction nucleotides: 10. Germline CDR1 reads MNHNS; CDR2 reads SASEGT. CDR3 DNA: TGTGCCAGCAGTGAATTTTTGGGACTAACTCTCACCGGGGAGCTGTTTTTT. Protein: CASSEFLGLTLTGELFF.

Ten or more counts support this clonotype. The chain carries TRBV12-3 or TRBV12-4 and TRBJ2-5; TRBD2 agrees at 7 bases. The CDR3 is 17 amino acids. The V segment lost 1 base and the J segment 4 bases; nucleotides outside the gene matches: 12. The CDR3 nucleotides are TGTGCCAGCAGTTTAGGGTCTAGCGGCCTCCCCCCAGAGACCCAGTACTTC. It is translated as CASSLGSSGLPPETQYF.